What follows is one T cell receptor beta chain and its context. Per the study methods: Counts of nucleated cells, estimated from reference gene primer amplification, were obtained. TCRdb's table, derived via immunoSEQ multiplex PCR, lists solely in-frame clones and lacks some. Clone size and the V and J calls come from that table; the DNA yielded D and trimming. In the table there are 130,000 to 150,000 clones, 80% to 90% of which are singletons. Germline CDR1 reads MNHNS; CDR2 reads SASEGT. The CDR3 has 16 amino acids. The trim removed 3 bases at V and 3 bases at J, leaving 5 bases unmatched. This sample is drawn from a study of blood T cell repertoires in COVID-19. At the level of the study: Specimens from acute and convalescent COVID-19 originated in the United States, Italy and Spain. PBMCs, B-cell-depleted T cells, or T cells were the source of the cDNA or gDNA that made up the material.

This sequence joins TRBV6-1 and TRBJ2-7; 13 nucleotides line up with TRBD2. The sample was peripheral blood. This receptor was taken from a woman aged 45 to 65 with acute or convalescent COVID-19. CDR3 residues: CASSDMRTSGSYEQYF. In DNA form, the CDR3 reads TGTGCCAGCAGTGATATGCGGACTAGCGGGAGCTACGAGCAGTACTTC.